This TCR beta chain was sequenced for a study of T cells expressing NK-cell markers. The authors made TCR beta cDNA libraries by 5'RACE template switching. This switching added a universal primer site and UMIs. After re-calling the 5' RACE reads, TCRdb lists one entry per CDR3 protein, DNA absent. The sample data list approximately 550,000 distinct CDR3 sequences. The germline V gene encodes CDR1 WSHSY and CDR2 SAAADI. The CDR3 has 16 residues. Findings and caveats of the study: The share of CD8+ T cells held by dominant NKG2C+ clonotypes was about 1.0-7.5% in about six donors.

Points on this clonotype: Its antigen is currently unknown.

The clonotype was recovered from a man in his late teens or twenties in good health. This chain uses TRBV10-2 with TRBJ2-3; absent DNA, TCRdb's TRBD1 call cannot be checked. The sequenced sample consisted of blood T cells: a sorted CD56 or NKG2C T cell subset, CD4+ or CD8+ T cells, or bulk PBMC T cells (not recorded which). The CDR3 spells CASSESGGLSTDTQYF.